The 30 T cell receptor beta chains presented below share a single source sample, sequenced in a study of blood T cell repertoires in COVID-19. Profiled with immunoSEQ multiplex PCR; TCRdb holds only in-frame clones, not every one. Among a few hundred thousand clones listed, 70% to 90% were seen once. Material: PBMCs or T cells enriched from blood (not recorded which). These receptors originate from a woman aged 25 to 39 who had recovered from COVID-19.

The rearrangement joins TRBV30 to TRBJ1-3; TRBD1 is a possible D gene (6 bases). The V gene's germline CDR1 is GTSNPN and CDR2 SVGIG (reference sequence). There are 16 residues in the CDR3. The V gene lost 3 bases and the J gene lost 0 bases, with 15 bases spanning the gap. The CDR3 loop reads CAWSRDRTPSGNTIYF. The CDR3 DNA sequence: TGTGCCTGGAGCAGAGACAGGACCCCCTCTGGAAACACCATATATTTT.

The table lists this clone with a count of one. This chain links TRBV15 with TRBJ2-2; tentative D call: TRBD2 (7 bases). The V gene's germline CDR1 is LNHNV and CDR2 YYDKDF (reference sequence). The CDR3 contains 16 residues. V lost 5 bases and J lost 6, with 19 bases in between. The CDR3 reads CATSLSGRGAAGELFF. The CDR3 DNA is TGTGCCACCAGCCTTTCGGGGAGGGGGGCGGCCGGGGAGCTGTTTTTT.

The V and J genes are TRBV28 and TRBJ2-3; 7 bases line up with TRBD1. CDR1 is MDHEN and CDR2 is SYDVKM in the germline V gene. Trimming cost V 5 bases and J 2 bases; bases outside gene matches: 4. The CDR3 has 14 amino acids. The chain's CDR3 is CASSLGTATDTQYF. The CDR3 DNA reads as TGTGCCAGCAGTCTCGGGACAGCCACAGATACGCAGTATTTT. Together with reference TRBV28 and TRBJ2-3, the CDR3 gives the full variable domain: DVKVTQSSRYLVKRTGEKVFLECVQDMDHENMFWYRQDPGLGLRLIYFSYDVKMKEKGDIPEGYSVSREKKERFSLILESASTNQTSMYLCASSLGTATDTQYFGPGTRLTVL.

The chain uses TRBV28 and TRBJ2-5, with D tentatively TRBD1 (6 bases). The V end lost 7 bases, the J end lost 0 bases, and 6 bases lay between the germline ends. The germline CDR1 and CDR2 sequences are MDHEN and SYDVKM. The CDR3 has 12 residues. This CDR3 reads CASTGDQETQYF. The CDR3 region has the DNA TGTGCCAGCACAGGGGACCAAGAGACCCAGTACTTC.

This chain uses TRBV24-1 with TRBJ2-7; the match to TRBD1 covers 7 bases. V lost 2 bases to trimming and J lost 5 bases; unmatched junction nucleotides: 2. Germline lookup yields CDR1 KGHDR and CDR2 SFDVKD. The CDR3 length is 13 residues. The CDR3 DNA reads as TGTGCCACCAGTGATTACGGGACAGACGAGCAGTACTTC. It is translated as CATSDYGTDEQYF.

The genes are TRBV4-1 and TRBJ2-2, with D tentatively TRBD1 (5 bases). The germline CDR1 and CDR2 sequences are MGHRA and YSYEKL. Trimming shortened V by 1 base and J by 2 bases, and 8 bases separated the two germline ends. This CDR3 spans 15 amino acids. The CDR3 is CASSQGQFNTGELFF. The DNA of the CDR3 is TGCGCCAGCAGCCAAGGACAGTTCAACACCGGGGAGCTGTTTTTT.

The chain recombines TRBV28 with TRBJ1-4; unclear D gene. V was pared by 5 bases and J by 5 bases, with 18 bases between. This CDR3 contains 16 residues. The germline CDR1 and CDR2 sequences are MDHEN and SYDVKM. The CDR3: CASSPGPSEANEKLFF. The DNA for the CDR3 is TGTGCCAGCAGTCCTGGGCCCTCGGAGGCAAATGAAAAACTGTTTTTT. The full variable domain, completed using reference TRBV28 and TRBJ1-4, is DVKVTQSSRYLVKRTGEKVFLECVQDMDHENMFWYRQDPGLGLRLIYFSYDVKMKEKGDIPEGYSVSREKKERFSLILESASTNQTSMYLCASSPGPSEANEKLFFGSGTQLSVL.

V gene TRBV11-2 combines with J gene TRBJ2-7; 11 bases line up with TRBD2. The length of the CDR3 is 14 residues. J gave up 6 bases and V 1 base, and 2 bases lay outside the gene matches. Germline lookup yields CDR1 SGHAT and CDR2 FQNNGV. DNA for the CDR3: TGTGCCAGCAGCTTAGTAGCGGGAGGGCTCGAGCAGTACTTC. It is translated as CASSLVAGGLEQYF.

The CDR3 protein is CASSPDRERSSPLHF. The CDR3 DNA reads as TGTGCCAGCAGCCCGGACAGGGAGAGAAGTTCACCCCTCCACTTT. The chain employs TRBV6-5 and TRBJ1-6; 8 positions agree with TRBD1. The germline gives CDR1 MNHEY, CDR2 SVGAGI. V shed 6 bases, J shed 9 bases, and the junction held 10 bases outside the gene matches. This CDR3 has 15 residues.

This sequence joins TRBV15 and TRBJ2-3; perhaps TRBD1 as D (5 bases). Trimming shortened V by 5 bases and J by 4 bases, and 16 bases separated the two germline ends. CDR1 and CDR2 (germline): LNHNV, YYDKDF (reference sequence). The CDR3 is 15 amino acids. The CDR3 nucleotides read TGTGCCACCAGCCAGGACCCAGGGTGGGCAGATACGCAGTATTTT. Its translation: CATSQDPGWADTQYF.

The CDR3, as DNA: TGTGCCTGGAAGCAGGGGTACGAGCAGTACTTC. It is translated as CAWKQGYEQYF. The gene calls are TRBV30 and TRBJ2-7; perhaps TRBD1 as D (6 bases). V dropped 4 bases and J dropped 4 bases, with 8 bases sitting between them. Germline loops: CDR1 GTSNPN, CDR2 SVGIG (reference sequence). The CDR3 loop spans 11 amino acids.

V is TRBV28 and J is TRBJ1-1; 9 positions match TRBD1. V shed 6 bases, J shed 4 bases, and the junction held 6 bases outside the gene matches. In germline, CDR1 is MDHEN, CDR2 SYDVKM. The CDR3 has 14 residues. CDR3: CASSSGTGLTEAFF. The CDR3 bases are TGTGCCAGCAGCTCCGGGACAGGGCTCACTGAAGCTTTCTTT.

This chain joins TRBV28 and TRBJ1-5; a weak D match, TRBD1 (5 bases). V shed 6 bases and J shed 6 bases, with 15 bases lying between them. This CDR3 contains 14 residues. CDR1 is MDHEN and CDR2 is SYDVKM in the germline V gene. CDR3 sequence: CASSLSLGAQPQHF. CDR3 coding DNA: TGTGCCAGCAGCCTAAGTCTAGGGGCTCAGCCCCAGCATTTT.

The chain is built from TRBV7-2 and TRBJ2-1; the match to TRBD2 covers 9 bases. Germline V gene lookup returns CDR1 SGHTA and CDR2 FQGNSA. J gave up 0 bases and V 5 bases, and 5 bases lay outside the gene matches. This CDR3 contains 16 residues. The CDR3 loop is CASSRGLAFSYNEQFF. The CDR3 coding sequence is TGTGCCAGCAGCCGGGGACTAGCTTTCTCCTACAATGAGCAGTTCTTC.

The rearrangement links TRBV10-1 to TRBJ1-1, with D possibly being TRBD1 (6 bases). V was pared by 4 bases and J by 1 base, with 10 bases between. CDR1 is WNHNN, CDR2 SYGVQD, per germline (reference sequence). The CDR3 extends over 14 amino acids. CDR3 residues: CASSVTRGNTEAFF. CDR3 DNA sequence: TGCGCCAGCAGTGTGACCAGGGGGAACACTGAAGCTTTCTTT.

The CDR3 DNA reads TGTGCCAGCAGTTACTCGATTCTAGCGGGCAACTACGAGCAGTACTTC. Encoded protein: CASSYSILAGNYEQYF. The J gene is TRBJ2-7, the V gene TRBV6-5; 8 nucleotides agree with TRBD2. There are 16 residues in the CDR3. V shed 0 bases, J shed 3 bases, and the junction held 7 bases outside the gene matches. CDR1 is MNHEY, CDR2 SVGAGI, per germline.

The V call is TRBV6-5, the J call TRBJ2-1; maybe TRBD2 (6 bases). V lost 6 bases and J 6 bases, leaving 15 bases between the germline ends. CDR1 and CDR2 (germline): MNHEY, SVGAGI. CDR3 length equals 14 residues. The CDR3 loop is CASRKEGLGNEQFF. The DNA of the CDR3 is TGTGCCAGCAGAAAGGAGGGTCTCGGCAATGAGCAGTTCTTC.

A remark on this clone: The same CDR3 can be traced to other DNA sequences in this sample. The rearrangement uses TRBV7-9 and TRBJ1-1; D is unresolved. The CDR3 consists of 14 residues. Germline V gene lookup returns CDR1 SEHNR and CDR2 FQNEAQ (reference sequence). V gave up 9 bases and J gave up 8 bases, with 22 bases separating them. In nucleotides, the CDR3 is TGTGCCAGTAGCCCATCCCGCCATACTTACGAAGCTTTCTTT. This sequence encodes CASSPSRHTYEAFF. The whole variable domain, filled in from reference TRBV7-9 and TRBJ1-1, reads DTGVSQNPRHKITKRGQNVTFRCDPISEHNRLYWYRQTLGQGPEFLTYFQNEAQLEKSRLLSDRFSAERPKGSFSTLEIQRTEQGDSAMYLCASSPSRHTYEAFFGQGTRLTVV.

The sample holds a few counts of this clone. This sequence joins TRBV18 and TRBJ1-1; D unclear. Germline V CDR1 and CDR2: KGHSH, LQKENI. V lost 3 bases and J lost 0, with 11 bases in between. There are 15 residues in the CDR3. The DNA of the CDR3 is TGTGCCAGCTCACCCATTGCGGTAGTGAACACTGAAGCTTTCTTT. This translates into CASSPIAVVNTEAFF.

The V gene is TRBV2, the J gene TRBJ2-7, with D tentatively TRBD1 (6 bases). This CDR3 contains 11 residues. The germline V gene has CDR1 SNHLY and CDR2 FYNNEI. V lost 7 bases to trimming and J lost 2 bases, with 6 bases between them. This chain's CDR3 is CASTGAYEQYF. DNA of the CDR3: TGTGCCAGCACAGGGGCCTACGAGCAGTACTTC.

The rearrangement uses TRBV13 and TRBJ1-2, with D possibly TRBD1 on 5 matching bases. Germline-derived CDR1 and CDR2 are PRHDT and FYEKMQ (reference sequence). Trimming pared 3 bases from V and 7 bases from J, leaving 15 bases between. This CDR3 spans 14 amino acids. The CDR3 sequence: CASSLGQGTIGYTF. As DNA, the CDR3 is TGTGCCAGCAGCTTGGGCCAGGGCACTATTGGCTACACCTTC.

The V and J genes are TRBV7-9 and TRBJ1-1, with 7 bases fitting TRBD1. The CDR3 contains 19 residues. V lost 5 bases, J lost 4 bases, and 22 bases stayed unmatched. The germline gives CDR1 SEHNR, CDR2 FQNEAQ (reference sequence). CDR3 loop: CASSQNINRGGEEGTEAFF. The CDR3 region has the DNA TGTGCCAGCAGCCAGAACATTAACAGGGGAGGCGAGGAGGGCACTGAAGCTTTCTTT. Full variable domain (rest looked up from reference TRBV7-9 and TRBJ1-1): DTGVSQNPRHKITKRGQNVTFRCDPISEHNRLYWYRQTLGQGPEFLTYFQNEAQLEKSRLLSDRFSAERPKGSFSTLEIQRTEQGDSAMYLCASSQNINRGGEEGTEAFFGQGTRLTVV.

This clone appeared a single time. The rearrangement joins TRBV5-1 to TRBJ2-1, with 15 nucleotides matching TRBD2. This CDR3 has 14 residues. With 4 bases clipped from V and 10 bases from J, the junction kept 3 bases outside the gene matches. Germline loops: CDR1 SGHRS, CDR2 YFSETQ. CDR3 in amino acids: CASSLGLAGGEQFF. DNA for the CDR3: TGCGCCAGCAGCCTCGGACTAGCGGGAGGGGAGCAGTTCTTC.

CDR3 in DNA: TGTGCCAGCAGTTTATCCAGGGGGAAAGCTTTCTTT. Its protein is CASSLSRGKAFF. The V call is TRBV27, the J call TRBJ1-1, with 7 bases fitting TRBD1. The CDR3 has 12 residues. The trim removed 0 bases at V and 9 bases at J, leaving 1 base unmatched. Looked up from germline, CDR1 is MNHEY and CDR2 is SMNVEV (reference sequence).

This chain uses TRBV6-5 with TRBJ2-7, with 9 nucleotides matching TRBD2. The V segment lost 6 bases and the J segment 3 bases; nucleotides outside the gene matches: 3. The length of the CDR3 is 13 residues. Looked up from germline, CDR1 is MNHEY and CDR2 is SVGAGI. For the CDR3, the DNA is TGTGCCAGCAGATTGACTAGCGGCTACGAGCAGTACTTC. Residues: CASRLTSGYEQYF.

This sequence joins TRBV9 and TRBJ2-1; TRBD2 agrees at 7 bases. V gave up 0 bases and J gave up 9 bases; unmatched junction bases: 9. Looked up from germline, CDR1 is SGDLS and CDR2 is YYNGEE. There are 15 residues in the CDR3. The CDR3 here is CASSVEDSSGGEQFF. For the CDR3, the DNA is TGTGCCAGCAGCGTAGAAGATTCTAGCGGCGGTGAGCAGTTCTTC.

The rearrangement joins TRBV28 to TRBJ1-4, with D possibly being TRBD1 (5 bases). V lost 7 bases, J lost 5 bases, and 11 bases lay in between. The germline gives CDR1 MDHEN, CDR2 SYDVKM. The CDR3 totals 13 residues. CDR3 in DNA: TGTGCCAGCACCCGGACACGAAATGAAAAACTGTTTTTT. This gives the protein CASTRTRNEKLFF.

The chain has TRBV5-6 and TRBJ1-5, with D possibly matching TRBD1 (6 bases). Trimming removed 7 bases from V and 4 bases from J, with 15 bases in between. Germline loops: CDR1 SGHDT, CDR2 YYEEEE. The CDR3 is 14 residues long. CDR3 in DNA: TGTGCCAGCCTCCTGAGGGGGAGTAATCAGCCCCAGCATTTT. Amino acid sequence: CASLLRGSNQPQHF.

The V and J genes are TRBV29-1 and TRBJ1-1, with D possibly matching TRBD1 (6 bases). The V gene's germline CDR1 is SQVTM and CDR2 ANQGSEA. Trimming stripped 1 base from V and 6 bases from J, with 9 bases between. The CDR3 is 12 amino acids. As DNA, the CDR3 is TGCAGCGTTGAAGGGACAGCGGCTGAAGCTTTCTTT. Its protein is CSVEGTAAEAFF.

This clone was seen a single time. The V gene is TRBV5-1, the J gene TRBJ1-2; 9 bases are a match to TRBD1. From germline, CDR1 is SGHRS and CDR2 YFSETQ. The CDR3 sequence is 16 residues long. After removal of 4 bases from V and 2 bases from J, the junction contained 9 bases not matched to a gene. In DNA, the CDR3 is TGCGCCAGCAGCCTACCACGGGACAGGGACAACTATGGCTACACCTTC. Translating it yields CASSLPRDRDNYGYTF.